The rows below give T cell receptor beta chains drawn from one sample of a study of human T cells and chemical hapten exposure. TCRdb redid the calling of the RACE reads with MiXCR, one entry per CDR3 protein. The sample carries roughly 98,000 distinct CDR3 sequences, 9.5% to 15% recorded once. This material consisted of whole blood, taken in connection with sensitization to the hapten diphenylcyclopropenone (DPC). The origin of the receptors is a woman aged 40 to 50 with alopecia areata. Some clones in this sample may be carry-over from other donors' samples. CDR3s include the opening cysteine and the closing phenylalanine or tryptophan. The order of the fields is clone size, J gene, D gene, V gene, CDR3 DNA, CDR3 protein. A D gene is named only where the DNA matches it firmly. Size is stated for part of the rows, as once, few or many counts, or as a class when the clone is expanded.

few | TRBJ2-3 | TRBD1 | TRBV7-9 | TGTGCCAGCAGCTTAGGGGCAGGGGGCGCAAGGATGACAGATACGCAGTATTTT | CASSLGAGGARMTDTQYF
many | TRBJ2-5 | . | TRBV20-1 | TGCAGTGCTCGAAGGACCGCTCAAGAGACCCAGTACTTC | CSARRTAQETQYF
few | TRBJ2-2 | TRBD1 | TRBV10-3 | TGTGCCATCAGTGAGTTTCTAACAGGGGAGTACACCGGGGAGCTGTTTTTT | CAISEFLTGEYTGELFF
few | TRBJ2-5 | . | TRBV2 | TGTGCCAGCATTCAGGACGGAGCTATTGGGACCCAGTACTTC | CASIQDGAIGTQYF
few | TRBJ2-3 | . | TRBV29-1 | TGCAGCAGCCTCCCTTTAGGCACAGATACGCAGTATTTT | CSSLPLGTDTQYF
. | TRBJ2-1 | . | TRBV11-2 | TGTGCCAGCAGCACCCCGCGGGTATCCTACAATGAGCAGTTCTTC | CASSTPRVSYNEQFF
many | TRBJ2-3 | TRBD2 | TRBV29-1 | TGCAGCGCGGGACGACTAGCGGGAGACAGCACAGATACGCAGTATTTT | CSAGRLAGDSTDTQYF
many | TRBJ2-5 | TRBD2 | TRBV6-6 | TGTGCCAGCAGTTACTCGATTCCTGCCTTCGCGGGGGTCCAAGAGACCCAGTACTTC | CASSYSIPAFAGVQETQYF
. | TRBJ2-7 | . | TRBV7-9 | TGTGCCAGCAGCCCTACCGCCTACGAGCAGTACTTC | CASSPTAYEQYF
. | TRBJ2-7 | . | TRBV20-1 | TGCAGTGCTAGTCACCGGGGATACGAGCAGTACTTC | CSASHRGYEQYF
many | TRBJ1-6 | TRBD1 | TRBV4-1 | TGCGCCAGCAGCCTACAGGGGGCTGGTAATTCACCCCTCCACTTT | CASSLQGAGNSPLHF
. | TRBJ1-2 | . | TRBV12-3/TRBV12-4 | TGTGCCAGCAGCTGGCTCGGGGAGGCGACTAACTATGGCTACACCTTC | CASSWLGEATNYGYTF
. | TRBJ2-5 | . | TRBV18 | TGTGCCAGCTCCCCTACCCGAAAAGAGACCCAGTACTTC | CASSPTRKETQYF
many | TRBJ2-7 | TRBD2 | TRBV20-1 | TGCAGTGCTAGACCTAGCGGGAACTACGAGCAGTACTTC | CSARPSGNYEQYF
few | TRBJ1-2 | . | TRBV7-9 | TGTGCCAGCAGCGGGACCGCTAGCTATGGCTACACCTTC | CASSGTASYGYTF
. | TRBJ2-3 | . | TRBV7-2 | TGTGCCAGCAGCTTAGCGCTTAGGACAGATACGCAGTATTTT | CASSLALRTDTQYF
. | TRBJ2-3 | . | TRBV28 | TGTGCCAGCAATAAAAAGGGAAGCACAGATACGCAGTATTTT | CASNKKGSTDTQYF
few | TRBJ1-2 | . | TRBV12-2 | TGTGCAAGTCGCTTCCCCAGGCGCAGGCCCTACTACCCAGAGGACTACACCTTC | CASRFPRRRPYYPEDYTF
few | TRBJ2-7 | TRBD1 | TRBV12-3/TRBV12-4 | TGTGCCAGCAGTTTATGGACAGGGGGCGACGAGCAGTACTTC | CASSLWTGGDEQYF
. | TRBJ1-5 | . | TRBV7-9 | TGTGCCAGCAGCTTAGGTTCCTTTAGGGGCAGAGATTATCAGCCCCAGCATTTT | CASSLGSFRGRDYQPQHF
. | TRBJ2-5 | TRBD1 | TRBV12-3/TRBV12-4 | TGTGCCAGCAGCCGCCGGGACAGCATACAAGAGACCCAGTACTTC | CASSRRDSIQETQYF
few | TRBJ1-1 | . | TRBV27 | TGTGCCAGCGCGGCTTATAGTTGGGACACTGAAGCTTTCTTT | CASAAYSWDTEAFF
many | TRBJ2-5 | TRBD2 | TRBV6-5 | TGTGCCAGCAGCCCGGAAGCGGGAGAGCTCCAAGAGACCCAGTACTTC | CASSPEAGELQETQYF
many | TRBJ2-7 | TRBD1 | TRBV9 | TGTGCCAGCAGCGAGGGGACAGGGGGCCGCGAGCAGTACTTC | CASSEGTGGREQYF
. | TRBJ1-6 | . | TRBV27 | TGTGCCAGCACTCCCAGCCTCTATAATTCACCCCTCCACTTT | CASTPSLYNSPLHF
. | TRBJ2-7 | TRBD2 | TRBV5-4 | TGTGCCAGCAGCCCGGAACCCGGGACTAGCGGGAACGAGCAGTACTTC | CASSPEPGTSGNEQYF
few | TRBJ2-2 | . | TRBV7-3 | TGTGCCAGCAGCTTAATTGCCGCACAGGGAACCCGTGGGATGTTTTTT | CASSLIAAQGTRGMFF
few | TRBJ2-5 | . | TRBV19 | TGTGCCAGTATGCGGGACAGTGGGCAAGAGACCCAGTACTTC | CASMRDSGQETQYF
few | TRBJ2-2 | . | TRBV4-1 | TGCGCCAGCAGCCAACCGACTAGTTGGAACACCGGGGAGCTGTTTTTT | CASSQPTSWNTGELFF
few | TRBJ2-2 | . | TRBV27 | TGTGCCAGCAGCTTTAGGCTCCCCGGGTACGGGGAGCTGTTTTTT | CASSFRLPGYGELFF
few | TRBJ2-5 | TRBD2 | TRBV29-1 | TGCAGCGTTGAACTAGCGGGAGTGGAGACCCAGTACTTC | CSVELAGVETQYF
once | TRBJ2-5 | TRBD2 | TRBV7-2 | TGTGCCAGCAGCGCAACTAGCGGAGAGACCCAGTACTTC | CASSATSGETQYF
. | TRBJ1-1 | . | TRBV3-1 | TGTGCCAGCAGCCAAACCGGGGCGAGGACTGAAGCTTTCTTT | CASSQTGARTEAFF